These 6 T cell receptor beta chains share one sample of origin, sequenced in a study of post-analysis software for immune sequencing data. Researchers reported that TCR beta cDNA libraries carried unique molecular identifiers. Using its own MiXCR run on the PCR reads, TCRdb lists one record per CDR3 protein. The sample has 400,000 to 500,000 distinct CDR3 sequences, less than 40% seen once; the top ten hold around 8%. Study-wide findings and caveats: A few TRBV segments appeared more often in patients than in controls, and TRBV5-6, TRBV5-1 and TRBV20-1 were among these.

These receptors lack a known antigen. Sample: blood. Receptors originate from a girl aged 2 to 9 with multiple sclerosis.

This rearrangement joins TRBV20-1 to TRBJ2-7; D is perhaps TRBD2 (7 bases). Trimming left V 1 base short and J 4 bases short, with 11 bases between. The germline CDR1 and CDR2 sequences are DFQATT and SNEGSKA (reference sequence). There are 13 residues in the CDR3. The CDR3 reads CSARGGGGYEQYF. CDR3 DNA: TGCAGTGCTAGAGGAGGGGGGGGATACGAGCAGTACTTC.

The chain couples TRBV18 to TRBJ1-2, with a tentative D call TRBD1 (5 bases). Germline V lookup: CDR1 KGHSH, CDR2 LQKENI. With 3 bases removed from V and 8 bases from J, the gap between germline ends came to 19 bases. The CDR3 has 15 residues. The CDR3 nucleotides read TGTGCCAGCTCACCGCCGACAGTCAAGACGGGAGGCTACACCTTC. Translated: CASSPPTVKTGGYTF. Complete variable domain (other parts from reference TRBV18 and TRBJ1-2): NAGVMQNPRHLVRRRGQEARLRCSPMKGHSHVYWYRQLPEEGLKFMVYLQKENIIDESGMPKERFSAEFPKEGPSILRIQQVVRGDSAAYFCASSPPTVKTGGYTFGSGTRLTVV.

The chain employs TRBV7-3 and TRBJ2-3, with 7 bases identical to TRBD2. Germline CDR1 reads SGHTA; CDR2 reads FQGTGA. CDR3 length: 16 residues. The V gene end was trimmed by 4 bases and the J gene end by 2 bases; junction bases not matched to a gene: 9. The CDR3 spells CASSSIAGPYTDTQYF. The CDR3 DNA reads TGTGCCAGCAGCTCGATAGCGGGTCCCTACACAGATACGCAGTATTTT.

Here the CDR3 reads CASSLGQGASYTF. CDR3 sequence (DNA): TGTGCCAGCAGCTTAGGCCAGGGCGCGAGCTACACCTTC. The chain carries TRBV7-2 and TRBJ1-2; TRBD1 might be the D (5 bases). The CDR3 length is 13 residues. The V and J ends lost 1 base and 9 bases respectively, with 12 bases between them. From germline, CDR1 is SGHTA and CDR2 FQGNSA.

The gene calls are TRBV4-3 and TRBJ2-7, with no clear D. Germline V lookup: CDR1 LGHNA, CDR2 YSLEER. The germline V and J ends were trimmed by 3 bases and 0 bases, with 12 bases remaining between them. This CDR3 contains 15 residues. Written as DNA, the CDR3 is TGCGCCAGCAGCCAGGCCCACTTTAGCTCCTACGAGCAGTACTTC. It encodes CASSQAHFSSYEQYF.

This chain joins TRBV4-1 and TRBJ2-1; 9 bases are shared with TRBD2. Trimming removed 0 bases from V and 4 bases from J; junction bases left unmatched: 10. This CDR3 is built from 18 residues. Germline V gene lookup returns CDR1 MGHRA and CDR2 YSYEKL. CDR3 DNA: TGCGCCAGCAGCCAAGATCCGTTTCTAGCGGGAAGATACAATGAGCAGTTCTTC. This codes for CASSQDPFLAGRYNEQFF.